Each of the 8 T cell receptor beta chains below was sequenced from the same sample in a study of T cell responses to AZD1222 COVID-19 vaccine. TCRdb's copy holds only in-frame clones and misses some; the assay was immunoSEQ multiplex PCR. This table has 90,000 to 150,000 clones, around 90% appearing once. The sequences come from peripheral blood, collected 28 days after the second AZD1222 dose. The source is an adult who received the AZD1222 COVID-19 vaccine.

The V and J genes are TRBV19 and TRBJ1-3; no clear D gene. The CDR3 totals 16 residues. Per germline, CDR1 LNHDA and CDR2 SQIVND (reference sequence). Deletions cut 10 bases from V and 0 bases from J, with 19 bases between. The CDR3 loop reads CATAKYGKGSGNTIYF. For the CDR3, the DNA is TGTGCCACCGCCAAATATGGAAAGGGCTCTGGAAACACCATATATTTT. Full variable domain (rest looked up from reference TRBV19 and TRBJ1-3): DGGITQSPKYLFRKEGQNVTLSCEQNLNHDAMYWYRQDPGQGLRLIYYSQIVNDFQKGDIAEGYSVSREKKESFPLTVTSAQKNPTAFYLCATAKYGKGSGNTIYFGEGSWLTVV.

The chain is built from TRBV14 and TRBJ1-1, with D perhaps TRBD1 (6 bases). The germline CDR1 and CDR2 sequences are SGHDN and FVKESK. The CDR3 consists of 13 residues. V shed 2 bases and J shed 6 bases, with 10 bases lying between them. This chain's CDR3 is CASSQTGQPEAFF. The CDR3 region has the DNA TGTGCCAGCAGCCAAACAGGGCAACCTGAAGCTTTCTTT.

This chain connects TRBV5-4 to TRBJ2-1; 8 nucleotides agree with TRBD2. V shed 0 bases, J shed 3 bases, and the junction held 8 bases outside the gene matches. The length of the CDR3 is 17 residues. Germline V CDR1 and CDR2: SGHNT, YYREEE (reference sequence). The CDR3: CASSLASGPYLYNEQFF. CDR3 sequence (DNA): TGTGCCAGCAGCTTGGCTAGCGGGCCTTACCTCTACAATGAGCAGTTCTTC. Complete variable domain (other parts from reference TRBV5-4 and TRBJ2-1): ETGVTQSPTHLIKTRGQQVTLRCSSQSGHNTVSWYQQALGQGPQFIFQYYREEENGRGNFPPRFSGLQFPNYSSELNVNALELDDSALYLCASSLASGPYLYNEQFFGPGTRLTVL.

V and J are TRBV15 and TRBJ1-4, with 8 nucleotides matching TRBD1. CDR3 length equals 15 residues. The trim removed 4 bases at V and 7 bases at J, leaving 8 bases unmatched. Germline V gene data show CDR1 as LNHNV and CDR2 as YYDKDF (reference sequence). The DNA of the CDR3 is TGTGCCACCAGCAAACGGACAGGGAGGATTGAAAAACTGTTTTTT. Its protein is CATSKRTGRIEKLFF.

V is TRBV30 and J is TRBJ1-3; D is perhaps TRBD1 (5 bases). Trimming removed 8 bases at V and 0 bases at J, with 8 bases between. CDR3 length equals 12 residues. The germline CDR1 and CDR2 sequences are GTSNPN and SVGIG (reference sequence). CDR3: CAGGDSGNTIYF. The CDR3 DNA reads TGTGCCGGGGGGGACTCTGGAAACACCATATATTTT.

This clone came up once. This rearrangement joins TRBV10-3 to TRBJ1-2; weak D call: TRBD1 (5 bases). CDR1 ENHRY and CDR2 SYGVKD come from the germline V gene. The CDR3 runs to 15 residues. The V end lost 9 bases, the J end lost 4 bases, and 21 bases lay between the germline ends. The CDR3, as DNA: TGTGCCATACAAGTCGGGACTCCCCAAGGCTATGGCTACACCTTC. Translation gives CAIQVGTPQGYGYTF.

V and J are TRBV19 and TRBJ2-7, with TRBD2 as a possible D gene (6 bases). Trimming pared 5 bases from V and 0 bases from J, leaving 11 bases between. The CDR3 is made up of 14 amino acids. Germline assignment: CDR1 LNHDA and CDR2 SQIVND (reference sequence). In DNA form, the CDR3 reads TGTGCCAGTAGTGTGGGACTTGGCTCCTACGAGCAGTACTTC. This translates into CASSVGLGSYEQYF.

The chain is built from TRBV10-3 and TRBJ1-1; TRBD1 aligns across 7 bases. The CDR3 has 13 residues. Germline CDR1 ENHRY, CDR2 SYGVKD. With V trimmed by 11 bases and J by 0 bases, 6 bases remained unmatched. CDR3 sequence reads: CAEGGSLNTEAFF. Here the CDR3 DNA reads TGTGCCGAAGGGGGCAGTCTGAACACTGAAGCTTTCTTT.